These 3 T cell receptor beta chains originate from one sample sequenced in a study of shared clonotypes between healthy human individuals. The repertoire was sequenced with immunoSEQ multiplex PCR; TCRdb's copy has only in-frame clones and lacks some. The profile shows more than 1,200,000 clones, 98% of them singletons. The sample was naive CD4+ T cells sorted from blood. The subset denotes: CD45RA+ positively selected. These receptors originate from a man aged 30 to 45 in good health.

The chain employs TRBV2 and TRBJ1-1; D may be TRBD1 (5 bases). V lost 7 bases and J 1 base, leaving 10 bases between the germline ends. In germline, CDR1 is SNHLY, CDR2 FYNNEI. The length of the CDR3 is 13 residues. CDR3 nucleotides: TGTGCCAGCAACGGACACCAGAACACTGAAGCTTTCTTT. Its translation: CASNGHQNTEAFF.

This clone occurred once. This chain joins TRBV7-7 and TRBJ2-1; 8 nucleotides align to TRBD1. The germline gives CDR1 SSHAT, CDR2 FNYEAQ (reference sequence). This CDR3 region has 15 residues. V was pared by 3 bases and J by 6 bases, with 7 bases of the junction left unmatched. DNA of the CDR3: TGTGCCAGCAGCTTTAATACAGGGGGTCGCAATGAGCAGTTCTTC. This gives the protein CASSFNTGGRNEQFF.

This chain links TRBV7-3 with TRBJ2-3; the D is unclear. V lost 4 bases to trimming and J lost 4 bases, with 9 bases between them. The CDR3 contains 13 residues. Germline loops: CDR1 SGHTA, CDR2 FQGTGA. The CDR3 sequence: CASSSQYSDTQYF. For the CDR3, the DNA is TGTGCCAGCAGCTCGCAGTATTCAGATACGCAGTATTTT.